A single sample gave rise to the 24 T cell receptor beta chains below, sequenced in a study of regulatory T cells in long-lasting Graves disease. Construction of the TCR beta libraries employed iRepertoire HTBI primers in conjunction with Arm-PCR of CDR3 regions. TCRdb processed the multiplex PCR reads anew with MiXCR; each CDR3 protein has one entry. The sample includes 400,000 to 550,000 distinct CDR3 sequences, 16% of them seen just once. Time point specified: newly diagnosed GD, antithyroid drugs for less than 3 months. Following extraction of RNA from PBMCs, that RNA was used to make the TCR library. These same records also appear under a second study, on T cells in Graves' hyperthyroidism and ophthalmopathy.

This sample comprised peripheral blood mononuclear cells (PBMCs), obtained at new diagnosis, from a patient treated with antithyroid drugs. The origin of the receptors is a woman between 18 and 30 years old with Graves disease.

For this clonotype: This likely reflects a read error, since a far larger clone is one base away. The V and J genes are TRBV20-1 and TRBJ2-1; D is uncertain. CDR3 length: 14 residues. Germline assignment: CDR1 DFQATT and CDR2 SNEGSKA (reference sequence). Trimming cost V 5 bases and J 10 bases, with 21 bases left between them. CDR3 DNA sequence: TGCAGTGCTGCCCCAATTAGGAGCTCCTACGAGCAGTTCTTC. Encoded protein: CSAAPIRSSYEQFF.

The chain carries TRBV9 and TRBJ2-1, with D maybe TRBD2 (6 bases). Trimming pared 3 bases from V and 4 bases from J, leaving 14 bases between. The CDR3 length is 15 residues. Germline V gives CDR1 SGDLS, CDR2 YYNGEE. The CDR3, as DNA: TGTGCCAGCAGCGCCCCCCCCGGGAGTTACAATGAGCAGTTCTTC. Translating it yields CASSAPPGSYNEQFF.

In its sample, this clonotype was seen a few times. The V gene is TRBV7-3, the J gene TRBJ1-6, with D possibly matching TRBD1 (5 bases). The germline gives CDR1 SGHTA, CDR2 FQGTGA. The CDR3 contains 14 residues. Trimming shortened V by 2 bases and J by 6 bases, and 8 bases separated the two germline ends. The DNA of the CDR3 is TGTGCCAGCAGCTTAGACAGCTTTAATTCACCCCTCCACTTT. The encoded protein is CASSLDSFNSPLHF. The full variable domain, in which reference TRBV7-3 and TRBJ1-6 provide the parts outside the CDR3, is GAGVSQTPSNKVTEKGKYVELRCDPISGHTALYWYRQSLGQGPEFLIYFQGTGAADDSGLPNDRFFAVRPEGSVSTLKIQRTERGDSAVYLCASSLDSFNSPLHFGNGTRLTVT.

This clonotype was recorded a few times. The chain couples TRBV3-1 to TRBJ1-1; no clear D gene. Germline CDR1 is LGHDT and CDR2 is YNNKEL (reference sequence). V lost 9 bases to trimming and J lost 0 bases, with 5 bases between them. There are 11 residues in the CDR3. CDR3 in amino acids: CASGMNTEAFF. Written as DNA, the CDR3 is TGTGCCAGTGGTATGAACACTGAAGCTTTCTTT.

The chain combines TRBV20-1 with TRBJ1-1; D gene unclear. This CDR3 comprises 12 residues. Per the germline V gene, CDR1 is DFQATT and CDR2 is SNEGSKA (reference sequence). V lost 4 bases to trimming and J lost 2 bases, with 8 bases between them. The CDR3 nucleotides are TGCAGTGCTACGAGGTTTAACACTGAAGCTTTCTTT. Translation: CSATRFNTEAFF.

Here the CDR3 reads CASSPQTGENEKLFF. DNA for the CDR3: TGTGCCAGCAGCCCCCAGACAGGGGAAAATGAAAAACTGTTTTTT. The rearrangement uses TRBV7-2 and TRBJ1-4; 8 positions match TRBD1. There are 15 residues in the CDR3. The germline CDR1 and CDR2 sequences are SGHTA and FQGNSA. Trimming cost V 5 bases and J 5 bases; bases outside gene matches: 7.

This clonotype has a count of ten or more. The DNA for the CDR3 is TGTGCCAGCAGTTTAAAGCTAGCGGGAACTAGCACAGATACGCAGTATTTT. Its translation: CASSLKLAGTSTDTQYF. The chain is built from TRBV12-3 or TRBV12-4 and TRBJ2-3, with 9 bases aligning to TRBD2. V lost 2 bases and J lost 0; bases outside the gene matches: 6. This CDR3 region has 17 residues.

Ten or more counts support this clonotype. V gene TRBV28 combines with J gene TRBJ2-3, with D uncertain. The CDR3 is made up of 16 amino acids. CDR1 is MDHEN, CDR2 SYDVKM, per germline. Trimming pared 3 bases from V and 5 bases from J, leaving 18 bases between. The CDR3 is CASSLGSNLSGDTQYF. The CDR3 DNA sequence: TGTGCCAGCAGTTTGGGGTCAAATCTCTCGGGAGATACGCAGTATTTT.

This chain uses TRBV6-1 with TRBJ2-7; 7 bases are a match to TRBD1. Looked up from germline, CDR1 is MNHNS and CDR2 is SASEGT. The CDR3 sequence is 16 residues long. The trim removed 6 bases at V and 5 bases at J, leaving 16 bases unmatched. This CDR3 reads CASSERDKTGSHEQYF. The CDR3 DNA reads as TGTGCCAGCAGCGAAAGGGACAAGACAGGGTCCCACGAGCAGTACTTC.

This clonotype occurred a few times. The V call is TRBV7-6, the J call TRBJ2-5; the D call may be TRBD1 or TRBD2 (6 bases each). The ends were cut back, 5 bases at V and 5 bases at J, with 15 bases in the middle. The CDR3 has 14 amino acids. Looked up from germline, CDR1 is SGHVS and CDR2 is FNYEAQ. The CDR3 sequence is CASSARAGGETQYF. CDR3 nucleotide sequence: TGTGCCAGCAGCGCTAGGGCCGGGGGCGAGACCCAGTACTTC.

This chain connects TRBV29-1 to TRBJ1-4; no definite D call. Germline V gives CDR1 SQVTM, CDR2 ANQGSEA. V lost 3 bases and J lost 0, with 8 bases in between. This CDR3 has 14 residues. Here the CDR3 reads CSVELPATNEKLFF. Written as DNA, the CDR3 is TGCAGCGTTGAGCTGCCTGCAACTAATGAAAAACTGTTTTTT.

This clonotype was seen a single time. This chain links TRBV2 with TRBJ2-7, with a weak D call TRBD1 (6 bases). The CDR3 covers 14 residues. Trimming removed 2 bases from V and 7 bases from J, with 15 bases in between. Germline V gives CDR1 SNHLY, CDR2 FYNNEI. The CDR3 DNA reads as TGTGCCAGCAGTGAAATTCCCCCCAGGGGTGAGCAGTACTTC. Protein: CASSEIPPRGEQYF.

The rearrangement joins TRBV7-3 to TRBJ2-2; the D gene is possibly TRBD1 (6 bases). The length of the CDR3 is 14 residues. V was clipped by 4 bases and J by 7 bases, with 13 bases between them. Germline V gene sequence: CDR1 SGHTA, CDR2 FQGTGA. CDR3 nucleotides: TGTGCCAGCAGCTCCTTCAGGGGCGGCGGGGAGCTGTTTTTT. Translated: CASSSFRGGGELFF.

About this clonotype itself: This may be a read error: a much more frequent sequence differs by one nucleotide. V usage is TRBV10-3 and J usage is TRBJ1-6, with 7 bases identical to TRBD1. CDR1 and CDR2 (germline): ENHRY, SYGVKD. The CDR3 extends over 14 amino acids. Germline trimming cut 6 bases from V and 3 bases from J; bases unmatched to any gene: 2. CDR3 coding DNA: TGTGCCATCAGACGGGACAGCTATAATTCACCCCTCCACTTT. This sequence encodes CAIRRDSYNSPLHF.

This sequence joins TRBV28 and TRBJ1-1, with 7 bases matching TRBD1. Germline lookup yields CDR1 MDHEN and CDR2 SYDVKM. J gave up 5 bases and V 6 bases, and 21 bases lay outside the gene matches. This CDR3 region has 18 residues. Here the CDR3 reads CASSVGPSFDREETEAFF. The CDR3 DNA reads as TGTGCCAGCAGCGTAGGCCCCTCCTTTGACAGGGAAGAGACTGAAGCTTTCTTT.

In this sample, this clonotype turned up many times. The chain uses TRBV7-9 and TRBJ2-1; 7 bases align to TRBD1. This CDR3 region has 16 residues. Germline values: CDR1 SEHNR, CDR2 FQNEAQ (reference sequence). V was clipped by 7 bases and J by 0 bases; unmatched bases: 9. CDR3 sequence reads: CASIDDRALSYNEQFF. The CDR3 bases are TGTGCCAGCATCGATGACAGGGCCCTCTCCTACAATGAGCAGTTCTTC.

This clonotype was recorded many times. This chain links TRBV6-1 with TRBJ2-1; 13 bases are a match to TRBD2. Germline loops: CDR1 MNHNS, CDR2 SASEGT. The junction had 7 bases not matched to a gene; V was cut back by 5 bases and J by 6 bases. CDR3 size: 16 residues. The chain's CDR3 is CASSLGTSGISNEQFF. In DNA, the CDR3 is TGTGCCAGCAGTCTCGGGACTAGCGGGATCTCCAATGAGCAGTTCTTC.

This clonotype was seen repeatedly, ten times or more. The chain recombines TRBV6-2 or TRBV6-3 with TRBJ2-7; D ambiguous. Germline CDR1 MNHEY, CDR2 SVGEGT. V lost 7 bases to trimming and J lost 2 bases, with 15 bases between them. The CDR3 has 14 residues. For the CDR3, the DNA is TGTGCCAGCATCGACGGATACGCGGCCTACGAGCAGTACTTC. Its translation: CASIDGYAAYEQYF.

This clonotype has only a few counts. This chain uses TRBV12-3 or TRBV12-4 with TRBJ2-2, with 7 nucleotides matching TRBD2. This CDR3 spans 16 amino acids. V lost 5 bases, J lost 2 bases, and 8 bases stayed unmatched. The CDR3 bases are TGTGCCAGCAGTCCTAGCGGCCAGGCAAACACCGGGGAGCTGTTTTTT. Its translation: CASSPSGQANTGELFF.

This clonotype was seen many times. The chain couples TRBV12-3 or TRBV12-4 to TRBJ2-1; a weak D match, TRBD1 (6 bases). The CDR3 has 17 residues. V lost 1 base and J 7 bases, leaving 20 bases between the germline ends. In DNA form, the CDR3 reads TGTGCCAGCAGTTTAGTACATTACAGGGCTCCGGGTAATGAGCAGTTCTTC. This encodes CASSLVHYRAPGNEQFF.

This clonotype has only a few counts. The chain combines TRBV3-1 with TRBJ1-1; D gene ambiguous. V lost 1 base to trimming and J lost 4 bases, with 7 bases between them. Germline CDR1 and CDR2: LGHDT and YNNKEL (reference sequence). This CDR3 is built from 13 residues. The CDR3 bases are TGTGCCAGCAGCCAAGGGAGAGCCACTGAAGCTTTCTTT. It translates to CASSQGRATEAFF.

The table lists this clonotype with a few counts. The genes are TRBV19 and TRBJ2-3; D remains ambiguous. Germline V gives CDR1 LNHDA, CDR2 SQIVND (reference sequence). V shed 3 bases and J shed 3 bases, with 7 bases lying between them. The CDR3 contains 13 residues. Here the CDR3 DNA reads TGTGCCAGTAGTATCGGCAGGACAGATACGCAGTATTTT. Its protein is CASSIGRTDTQYF. Combining the CDR3 with reference TRBV19 and TRBJ2-3 gives the whole variable domain DGGITQSPKYLFRKEGQNVTLSCEQNLNHDAMYWYRQDPGQGLRLIYYSQIVNDFQKGDIAEGYSVSREKKESFPLTVTSAQKNPTAFYLCASSIGRTDTQYFGPGTRLTVL.

The sample holds many counts of this clonotype. This chain uses TRBV6-1 with TRBJ2-4; D possibly corresponds to TRBD2 (5 bases). Germline CDR1 is MNHNS and CDR2 is SASEGT. This CDR3 has 11 residues. V lost 11 bases, J lost 9 bases, and 14 bases lay in between. CDR3 loop: CAAGREGIQYF. CDR3 sequence (DNA): TGTGCCGCCGGTCGGGAAGGCATTCAGTACTTC.

As to this clonotype: Since a much larger clone is just one base distant, this may be a read error. This chain links TRBV28 with TRBJ2-5; D is unclear. This CDR3 comprises 14 residues. Germline V CDR1 and CDR2: MDHEN, SYDVKM. V was cut by 5 bases and J by 1 base, with 11 bases left in between. The CDR3 sequence is CASSPNKIQETQYF. In DNA, the CDR3 is TGTGCCAGCAGTCCCAACAAGATCCAAGAGACCCAGTACTTC.